The 21 T cell receptor beta chains reported below all come from one sample, sequenced in a study of metastatic and nonmetastatic thyroid tumors. TCRdb re-called the PCR reads with MiXCR. Of about 25,000 clones listed, around an eighth are singletons. Thyroid surgery was performed in patients who had received no treatment beforehand. Sequencing used blood. Every receptor here comes from a female donor with papillary thyroid cancer or a benign thyroid nodule (not recorded which). Some clones in this sample may be carry-over from other donors' samples.

This clone has a count of ten or more. This sequence may be a read error, since a much larger clone differs from it by one base. V is TRBV10-3 and J is TRBJ1-6; no clear D. CDR1 and CDR2 from the germline V gene are ENHRY and SYGVKD. Trimming removed 2 bases from V and 9 bases from J, with 8 bases in between. The CDR3 length is 13 residues. CDR3 coding DNA: TGTGCCATCAGTGAGCGCGATGGTTCACCCCTCCACTTT. It specifies CAISERDGSPLHF.

The CDR3 loop reads CASSLPSTPDTQYF. The CDR3 DNA reads TGTGCCAGCAGCTTGCCCTCGACCCCAGATACGCAGTATTTT. The chain is built from TRBV5-6 and TRBJ2-3, with D uncertain. The ends were cut back, 1 base at V and 4 bases at J, with 10 bases in the middle. This CDR3 is 14 amino acids long. Germline V gene lookup returns CDR1 SGHDT and CDR2 YYEEEE.

This clone was observed at least ten times. This chain links TRBV5-4 with TRBJ2-5; D may correspond to TRBD1 or TRBD2 (5 bases each). This CDR3 has 14 residues. The V gene's germline CDR1 is SGHNT and CDR2 YYREEE (reference sequence). V dropped 5 bases and J dropped 1 base, with 12 bases sitting between them. CDR3: CASSWGPSQETQYF. In nucleotides, the CDR3 is TGTGCCAGCAGTTGGGGACCGAGCCAAGAGACCCAGTACTTC.

This clone was observed many times. V gene TRBV19 combines with J gene TRBJ2-3; TRBD1 or TRBD2 may be the D gene (5 bases each). The CDR3 totals 13 residues. In germline, CDR1 is LNHDA, CDR2 SQIVND (reference sequence). Trimming took 3 bases from V and 5 from J, leaving 9 bases between them. CDR3 sequence: CASSMGVRDTQYF. CDR3 coding DNA: TGTGCCAGTAGTATGGGGGTTAGAGATACGCAGTATTTT.

By share, this clone counts as medium-sized. The V and J genes are TRBV6-5 and TRBJ2-7, with 9 bases lining up with TRBD2. CDR3 length: 17 amino acids. Germline CDR1 MNHEY, CDR2 SVGAGI. The junction had 12 bases not matched to a gene; V was cut back by 3 bases and J by 3 bases. In nucleotides, the CDR3 is TGTGCCAGCAGTTATGGCGGCGGGAGGGCCGATATCTACGAGCAGTACTTC. The encoded protein is CASSYGGGRADIYEQYF.

This clone was observed many times. It may be a read error: a sequence one base away is much more abundant. The V gene is TRBV20-1, the J gene TRBJ2-1; 13 nucleotides match TRBD2. This CDR3 has 15 amino acids. Germline V gene sequence: CDR1 DFQATT, CDR2 SNEGSKA (reference sequence). The CDR3 nucleotides are TGCAGTGCCTCAGGGACTAGCGGGATCTACAATGAGCGGTTCTTC. Its translation: CSASGTSGIYNERFF.

V and J are TRBV5-6 and TRBJ2-7; tentatively, D is TRBD1 (5 bases). The germline CDR1 and CDR2 sequences are SGHDT and YYEEEE. The length of the CDR3 is 21 residues. The V and J ends lost 3 bases and 4 bases respectively, with 35 bases between them. The CDR3 loop reads CASSSGPDFLTERYNNYEQYF. The CDR3 region has the DNA TGTGCCAGCAGCTCGGGCCCAGACTTTCTGACAGAAAGGTACAACAATTACGAGCAGTACTTC.

This clone was counted ten times or more. J is TRBJ2-7 and V is TRBV19, with 9 bases that match TRBD2. V trimming: 4 bases; J trimming: 2 bases; junction bases outside the gene matches: 6. The germline gives CDR1 LNHDA, CDR2 SQIVND (reference sequence). This CDR3 is 15 amino acids long. CDR3 amino acids: CASSSTSGPTYEQYF. The CDR3 DNA reads TGTGCCAGTAGTAGCACTAGCGGGCCCACCTACGAGCAGTACTTC.

The sample holds many counts of this clone. The V call is TRBV18, the J call TRBJ2-1; D possibly uses TRBD1 or TRBD2 (5 bases each). This CDR3 region has 16 residues. CDR1 and CDR2 (germline): KGHSH, LQKENI. The germline V and J ends were trimmed by 2 bases and 7 bases, with 18 bases remaining between them. The DNA for the CDR3 is TGTGCCAGCTCACCAGGCCCGGGACGGGGTAGGAATGAGCAGTTCTTC. Translated: CASSPGPGRGRNEQFF.

This clone was counted ten times or more. The rearrangement joins TRBV28 to TRBJ1-3; D unresolved. Germline CDR1 and CDR2: MDHEN and SYDVKM. The CDR3 is made up of 14 amino acids. V shed 7 bases and J shed 4 bases, with 14 bases lying between them. The CDR3 sequence is CASTPQSPGNTIYF. CDR3 in DNA: TGTGCCAGCACCCCCCAGTCCCCCGGAAACACCATATATTTT.

This clone came up many times. The gene calls are TRBV18 and TRBJ2-2; 7 nucleotides line up with TRBD1. Germline V gene data show CDR1 as KGHSH and CDR2 as LQKENI. This CDR3 is 16 amino acids long. V lost 4 bases to trimming and J lost 2 bases; unmatched junction nucleotides: 7. The CDR3, as DNA: TGTGCCAGCTCACTTAGGGACAGAATAAACACCGGGGAGCTGTTTTTT. Protein sequence: CASSLRDRINTGELFF.

V gene TRBV5-6 combines with J gene TRBJ2-1; D tentatively reads TRBD1 or TRBD2 (5 bases each). This CDR3 contains 14 residues. The germline CDR1 and CDR2 sequences are SGHDT and YYEEEE. V dropped 0 bases and J dropped 8 bases, with 12 bases sitting between them. The CDR3 nucleotides read TGTGCCAGCAGCTTGGCGGGACGGTGGGATGAGCAGTTCTTC. Its protein product is CASSLAGRWDEQFF.

V is TRBV5-1 and J is TRBJ1-1, with D maybe TRBD1 (5 bases). In germline, CDR1 is SGHRS, CDR2 YFSETQ. V lost 0 bases, J lost 5 bases, and 14 bases lay in between. The CDR3 has 15 amino acids. In nucleotides, the CDR3 is TGCGCCAGCAGCTTGGGCCCAGAGGGGTCAACTGAAGCTTTCTTT. As protein: CASSLGPEGSTEAFF.

This clone was seen ten or more times. The rearrangement links TRBV6-4 to TRBJ1-5; no reliable D call. CDR3 length: 18 amino acids. Germline loops: CDR1 MRHNA, CDR2 SNTAGT. V lost 5 bases, J lost 3 bases, and 23 bases lay in between. The CDR3 coding sequence is TGTGCCAGCAGTCCCAAACCCCGGGATCGTCTTCTCAATCAGCCCCAGCATTTT. As protein: CASSPKPRDRLLNQPQHF.

This clone was detected many times. This chain joins TRBV6-5 and TRBJ1-2; 10 positions agree with TRBD1. Trimming took 2 bases from V and 4 from J; bases not matched to a gene: 7. The CDR3 is 16 amino acids. Germline V gives CDR1 MNHEY, CDR2 SVGAGI. CDR3 sequence (DNA): TGTGCCAGCAGTTACGTCAGGACAGGGGGGACCTATGGCTACACCTTC. Translation gives CASSYVRTGGTYGYTF.

On this clone: A much larger clone differs by one base, so this may be a read error. Other DNA sequences of this sample code for an identical CDR3. The rearrangement links TRBV18 to TRBJ2-7, with a possible D match to TRBD1 (6 bases). With 1 base removed from V and 4 bases from J, the gap between germline ends came to 11 bases. Germline values: CDR1 KGHSH, CDR2 LQKENI. The CDR3 runs 14 residues. This chain's CDR3 is CASSPRDTQYEQYF. Written as DNA, the CDR3 is TGTGCCAGCTCACCACGGGACACGCAATACGAGCAGTACTTC.

This clone was seen many times. The rearrangement uses TRBV13 and TRBJ2-7; no firm D call. Germline loops: CDR1 PRHDT, CDR2 FYEKMQ (reference sequence). This CDR3 has 14 residues. Trimming removed 2 bases from V and 3 bases from J, with 11 bases in between. The CDR3 coding sequence is TGTGCCAGCAGCTTAAGACGGACCCACTACGAGCAGTACTTC. This translates into CASSLRRTHYEQYF. The whole variable domain, filled in from reference TRBV13 and TRBJ2-7, reads AAGVIQSPRHLIKEKRETATLKCYPIPRHDTVYWYQQGPGQDPQFLISFYEKMQSDKGSIPDRFSAQQFSDYHSELNMSSLELGDSALYFCASSLRRTHYEQYFGPGTRLTVT.

Remarks on this clone: A read error may explain this, as a much larger clone is one base away. V is TRBV19 and J is TRBJ2-5; either TRBD1 or TRBD2 may supply D (5 bases each). Per the germline V gene, CDR1 is LNHDA and CDR2 is SQIVND (reference sequence). The CDR3 has 13 amino acids. The CDR3 loop is CASRIGDGETQYF. The CDR3 DNA reads as TGTGCCAGTAGAATAGGGGACGGGGAGACCCAGTACTTC.

This clone was counted at least ten times. The CDR3 spells CSAGRGQDIQYF. CDR3 in DNA: TGCAGCGCGGGGAGGGGGCAGGACATTCAGTACTTC. The chain recombines TRBV20-1 with TRBJ2-4; the D call may be TRBD1 or TRBD2 (7 bases each). The germline CDR1 and CDR2 sequences are DFQATT and SNEGSKA (reference sequence). This CDR3 region has 12 residues.

The chain uses TRBV5-1 and TRBJ2-2; perhaps TRBD2 as D (5 bases). Germline CDR1 is SGHRS and CDR2 is YFSETQ. Deletions cut 0 bases from V and 5 bases from J, with 14 bases between. The CDR3 contains 16 residues. CDR3 sequence (DNA): TGCGCCAGCAGCTTGGGCCCGAGGGCGCAGACCGGGGAGCTGTTTTTT. Protein product: CASSLGPRAQTGELFF.

In its sample, this clone was seen many times. This chain uses TRBV19 with TRBJ2-3; the D is unclear. With 5 bases removed from V and 6 bases from J, the gap between germline ends came to 12 bases. The CDR3 has 13 residues. Germline loops: CDR1 LNHDA, CDR2 SQIVND (reference sequence). The CDR3 sequence is CASSLDAADTQYF. CDR3 bases: TGTGCCAGTAGTCTGGACGCCGCGGATACGCAGTATTTT.